These 16 T cell receptor beta chains share one sample of origin, sequenced in a study of post-analysis software for immune sequencing data. No cognate antigen is known for these TCRs. Built from TCR beta cDNA, the libraries had unique molecular identifiers in them. TCRdb recomputed calls from the PCR reads with MiXCR, one row per CDR3 protein. The sample records a few hundred thousand distinct CDR3 sequences, more than 30% being singletons. Study-wide results and caveats: TRBV5-6, TRBV5-1 and TRBV20-1 belonged to a set of roughly five TRBV segments that were more frequent in patients than controls.

The sample taken for sequencing was blood. The receptors come from a girl aged 2 to 10 with multiple sclerosis.

The CDR3, as DNA: TGTGCCAGCTCCCAACGACAGGACTTGATATACGAAAAACTGTTTTTT. This sequence encodes CASSQRQDLIYEKLFF. The chain couples TRBV18 to TRBJ1-4, with D perhaps TRBD1 (6 bases). Trimming removed 6 bases from V and 8 bases from J, with 22 bases in between. CDR1 KGHSH and CDR2 LQKENI come from the germline V gene. CDR3 length equals 16 residues.

The chain links TRBV7-2 to TRBJ1-2; D might be TRBD1 (5 bases). The CDR3 contains 14 residues. The germline V and J ends were trimmed by 4 bases and 2 bases, with 11 bases remaining between them. Per germline, CDR1 SGHTA and CDR2 FQGNSA. The CDR3 sequence: CASSSGRGNYGYTF. CDR3 sequence (DNA): TGTGCCAGCAGCTCGGGACGTGGGAACTATGGCTACACCTTC.

This clonotype showed up just once. This chain connects TRBV6-1 to TRBJ2-3; TRBD2 matches at 10 bases. The germline gives CDR1 MNHNS, CDR2 SASEGT. There are 18 residues in the CDR3. The junction had 13 bases not matched to a gene; V was cut back by 5 bases and J by 2 bases. The CDR3 loop is CASSKWPSGSYYTDTQYF. DNA of the CDR3: TGTGCCAGCAGTAAATGGCCTAGCGGGAGTTACTACACAGATACGCAGTATTTT.

This clonotype appeared once. The rearrangement links TRBV28 to TRBJ2-3, with a tentative D call TRBD1 (6 bases). This CDR3 contains 16 residues. The germline V and J ends were trimmed by 5 bases and 4 bases, with 19 bases remaining between them. The germline V gene encodes CDR1 MDHEN and CDR2 SYDVKM. CDR3 bases: TGTGCCAGCAGTCCTCTCACAGGGTATGAGGCAGATACGCAGTATTTT. Translation: CASSPLTGYEADTQYF.

Concerning this clonotype: A read error may be the cause here, since a much bigger clone is one base away. This chain joins TRBV11-2 and TRBJ2-3; D is perhaps TRBD1 or TRBD2 (7 bases each). The CDR3 consists of 17 residues. The germline V gene encodes CDR1 SGHAT and CDR2 FQNNGV. DNA of the CDR3: TGTGCCGGCAGCTTAGAGGGGGCGGGAGCAGTCCCAGATACGCAGTATTTT. It codes for CAGSLEGAGAVPDTQYF.

This chain joins TRBV4-2 and TRBJ2-3; the D gene is possibly TRBD2 (6 bases). The CDR3 covers 13 residues. Trimming removed 4 bases from V and 4 bases from J, with 9 bases in between. Germline assignment: CDR1 LGHNA and CDR2 YNFKEQ. The CDR3 DNA reads as TGTGCCAGCAGCCCCCGACTAGCAGATACGCAGTATTTT. Translated, it gives CASSPRLADTQYF.

The V gene is TRBV20-1, the J gene TRBJ1-5; a possible D gene is TRBD1 (5 bases). V lost 7 bases, J lost 1 base, and 14 bases lay in between. The germline V gene encodes CDR1 DFQATT and CDR2 SNEGSKA (reference sequence). The CDR3 extends over 14 amino acids. The CDR3 sequence: CSGRRGDSNQPQHF. The CDR3 region has the DNA TGCAGTGGGAGGAGGGGCGACAGCAATCAGCCCCAGCATTTT.

In this sample, this clonotype turned up a few times. The chain carries TRBV29-1 and TRBJ1-1; 7 nucleotides align to TRBD1. CDR3 length: 13 residues. Germline assignment: CDR1 SQVTM and CDR2 ANQGSEA. V lost 7 bases, J lost 1 base, and 6 bases stayed unmatched. The CDR3 is CSGTGAANTEAFF. CDR3 coding DNA: TGCAGCGGTACAGGGGCGGCGAACACTGAAGCTTTCTTT.

This clonotype was counted a few times. The rearrangement links TRBV9 to TRBJ1-2; a possible D gene is TRBD1 (5 bases). Trimming removed 4 bases from V and 2 bases from J, with 18 bases in between. Germline lookup yields CDR1 SGDLS and CDR2 YYNGEE. The CDR3 covers 16 residues. The CDR3 loop reads CASSIRPGEGNYGYTF. The CDR3 DNA reads TGTGCCAGCAGCATCAGACCGGGGGAGGGAAACTATGGCTACACCTTC. Using reference TRBV9 and TRBJ1-2 for the parts outside the CDR3, the full variable domain is DSGVTQTPKHLITATGQRVTLRCSPRSGDLSVYWYQQSLDQGLQFLIQYYNGEERAKGNILERFSAQQFPDLHSELNLSSLELGDSALYFCASSIRPGEGNYGYTFGSGTRLTVV.

This chain links TRBV7-3 with TRBJ2-1; D may match TRBD1 or TRBD2 (5 bases each). CDR1 and CDR2 from the germline V gene are SGHTA and FQGTGA. V lost 5 bases and J 4 bases, leaving 9 bases between the germline ends. The CDR3 is made up of 13 amino acids. CDR3 bases: TGTGCCAGCAGCGACAGAGGGTACAATGAGCAGTTCTTC. Translating it yields CASSDRGYNEQFF. Full variable domain (rest looked up from reference TRBV7-3 and TRBJ2-1): GAGVSQTPSNKVTEKGKYVELRCDPISGHTALYWYRQSLGQGPEFLIYFQGTGAADDSGLPNDRFFAVRPEGSVSTLKIQRTERGDSAVYLCASSDRGYNEQFFGPGTRLTVL.

The chain couples TRBV28 to TRBJ2-1; D gene ambiguous. CDR3 length equals 11 residues. The V gene lost 1 base and the J gene lost 11 bases, with 6 bases spanning the gap. CDR1 and CDR2 (germline): MDHEN, SYDVKM. The CDR3 DNA reads as TGTGCCAGCAGTTTATTGAGGCAGCAGTTCTTC. It translates to CASSLLRQQFF. The full variable domain, its missing parts supplied by reference TRBV28 and TRBJ2-1, is DVKVTQSSRYLVKRTGEKVFLECVQDMDHENMFWYRQDPGLGLRLIYFSYDVKMKEKGDIPEGYSVSREKKERFSLILESASTNQTSMYLCASSLLRQQFFGPGTRLTVL.

The chain uses TRBV5-5 and TRBJ2-1; possibly TRBD1 or TRBD2 for D (5 bases each). Per germline, CDR1 SGHKS and CDR2 YYEKEE (reference sequence). V lost 3 bases and J 3 bases, leaving 16 bases between the germline ends. The length of the CDR3 is 16 residues. CDR3 in DNA: TGTGCCAGCAGCTGGCAATGGGACGCCGGCTACAATGAGCAGTTCTTC. This encodes CASSWQWDAGYNEQFF.

The chain carries TRBV3-1 and TRBJ2-1; TRBD2 is a possible D gene (6 bases). V lost 4 bases to trimming and J lost 7 bases, with 14 bases between them. The germline V gene encodes CDR1 LGHDT and CDR2 YNNKEL (reference sequence). There are 14 residues in the CDR3. In nucleotides, the CDR3 is TGTGCCAGCAGCCCCCGGACTACTAAGAATGAGCAGTTCTTC. Encoded protein: CASSPRTTKNEQFF.

This clonotype was seen only once. This chain joins TRBV11-2 and TRBJ1-1; D gene uncertain. This CDR3 region has 15 residues. The ends were cut back, 1 base at V and 5 bases at J, with 14 bases in the middle. The germline CDR1 and CDR2 sequences are SGHAT and FQNNGV. The CDR3 region is CASSLVEWRETEAFF. The CDR3 DNA sequence: TGTGCCAGCAGCTTAGTGGAGTGGCGGGAGACTGAAGCTTTCTTT.

The V gene is TRBV12-3 or TRBV12-4, the J gene TRBJ2-7; 12 nucleotides align to TRBD1. This CDR3 is built from 15 residues. The J segment lost 2 bases and the V segment lost 11 bases, leaving 10 bases of the junction unmatched. The CDR3 sequence is CAGIDRDRGPYEQYF. The CDR3 nucleotides read TGTGCCGGCATTGACCGGGACAGGGGGCCCTACGAGCAGTACTTC.

The chain employs TRBV10-3 and TRBJ2-5, with a possible D match to TRBD2 (5 bases). The CDR3 extends over 15 amino acids. Germline V gene data show CDR1 as ENHRY and CDR2 as SYGVKD. Trimming pared 2 bases from V and 9 bases from J, leaving 19 bases between. The CDR3 coding sequence is TGTGCCATCAGTGAGGGGGAGTCGCCTTCACGAGCCCAGTACTTC. Residues: CAISEGESPSRAQYF.